This T cell receptor beta chain was recorded in a study of blood T cell repertoires in COVID-19. Assay used: immunoSEQ multiplex PCR; TCRdb lists only in-frame clones, some missing. The top ten clones hold around 8.5% of a sample with more than 45,000 clones, about nine tenths of them seen once. This CDR3 region has 14 residues. The germline gives CDR1 SGHTA, CDR2 FQGTGA. After removal of 3 bases from V and 1 base from J, the junction contained 1 base not matched to a gene. V usage is TRBV7-3 and J usage is TRBJ2-7; 9 bases are a match to TRBD1. The sequenced sample was peripheral blood. The receptor was isolated from a human donor in a cohort sampled during active COVID-19. CDR3 protein: CASSFGTGSYEQYF. CDR3 bases: TGTGCCAGCAGCTTCGGGACAGGGTCCTACGAGCAGTACTTC.